A single sample gave rise to the 13 T cell receptor beta chains below, sequenced in a study of monozygotic twins with inflammatory bowel disease. After re-calling the 5' RACE reads, TCRdb lists one entry per CDR3 protein, DNA absent. The sample includes 330,000 or so distinct CDR3 sequences. Sequencing was done on a sample of blood. These receptors all stem from a human donor with ulcerative colitis or Crohn's disease, or a healthy co-twin of an affected twin (not recorded which).

The chain has TRBV5-1 and TRBJ2-3. CDR1 is SGHRS, CDR2 YFSETQ, per germline. CDR3 length: 15 residues. The CDR3 sequence is CASSLTAKGTDTQYF. The full variable domain, its missing parts supplied by reference TRBV5-1 and TRBJ2-3, is KAGVTQTPRYLIKTRGQQVTLSCSPISGHRSVSWYQQTPGQGLQFLFEYFSETQRNKGNFPGRFSGRQFSNSRSEMNVSTLELGDSALYLCASSLTAKGTDTQYFGPGTRLTVL.

This chain links TRBV12-3 or TRBV12-4 with TRBJ1-2. The CDR3 loop spans 13 amino acids. The CDR3 loop reads CASSLQVRYGYTF.

This chain uses TRBV7-3 with TRBJ2-2; TCRdb's D call, TRBD1, is unchecked because there is no DNA. The CDR3 totals 16 residues. CDR1 is SGHTA and CDR2 is FQGTGA in the germline V gene. This CDR3 reads CASSSGRFANTGELFF.

The chain combines TRBV20-1 with TRBJ2-1; TCRdb reports TRBD2, a call that lacks DNA to check it against. Germline V gene sequence: CDR1 DFQATT, CDR2 SNEGSKA (reference sequence). The CDR3 spans 15 residues. CDR3 amino acids: CSARGERGDINEQFF.

The chain joins TRBV30 to TRBJ1-1. Germline assignment: CDR1 GTSNPN and CDR2 SVGIG (reference sequence). This CDR3 region has 12 residues. CDR3 loop: CAWSDRITEAFF.

This sequence joins TRBV12-3 or TRBV12-4 and TRBJ1-2; there is no DNA to check the TCRdb D call of TRBD1. This CDR3 is built from 14 residues. The CDR3 here is CASRQPGYETGYTF.

The chain links TRBV7-2 to TRBJ2-7; TCRdb's D gene call, TRBD1, goes unchecked for lack of DNA. The germline V gene encodes CDR1 SGHTA and CDR2 FQGNSA. The CDR3 has 15 residues. The CDR3: CASSVASGTGNEQYF. Full variable domain (rest looked up from reference TRBV7-2 and TRBJ2-7): GAGVSQSPSNKVTEKGKDVELRCDPISGHTALYWYRQSLGQGLEFLIYFQGNSAPDKSGLPSDRFSAERTGGSVSTLTIQRTQQEDSAVYLCASSVASGTGNEQYFGPGTRLTVT.

The chain has TRBV6-1 and TRBJ2-2; lacking DNA, the TRBD1 call made by TCRdb goes unchecked. Germline lookup yields CDR1 MNHNS and CDR2 SASEGT. The CDR3 totals 16 residues. CDR3 sequence: CASRPPQGGETGELFF.

The V and J genes are TRBV12-3 or TRBV12-4 and TRBJ1-2; the TRBD1 assignment by TCRdb is unverifiable without DNA. This CDR3 contains 15 residues. CDR3 protein: CASSWQGEEYYGYTF.

This chain uses TRBV5-1 with TRBJ2-1; TCRdb outputs TRBD1, but without DNA this stays unchecked. Germline V lookup: CDR1 SGHRS, CDR2 YFSETQ. This CDR3 is built from 15 residues. The CDR3 spells CASSLQGRSYNEQFF.

The chain recombines TRBV29-1 with TRBJ2-1; TCRdb gives TRBD1 as the D gene, but with no DNA this cannot be confirmed. Per germline, CDR1 SQVTM and CDR2 ANQGSEA. The length of the CDR3 is 15 residues. The CDR3 protein is CSVVEIGQGANEQFF.

This CDR3 is CATSRGLENNEQFF. The V gene is TRBV15, the J gene TRBJ2-1. The germline V gene encodes CDR1 LNHNV and CDR2 YYDKDF (reference sequence). This CDR3 spans 14 amino acids.

This sequence joins TRBV5-1 and TRBJ2-7; TCRdb selects TRBD1, and the lack of DNA leaves this call unchecked. CDR1 SGHRS and CDR2 YFSETQ come from the germline V gene. The CDR3 covers 15 residues. CDR3 amino acids: CASSSRQGKGYEQYF.